The clone carrying this TCR beta chain was seen more than once but under ten times. A range of KT2-to-PBMC ratios was made using fixed PBMC numbers. The data were taken from a study of quantifying T cell responses using KT2 cells. Whole-study context: RNA was reverse transcribed with TCR alpha and beta constant-region primers.

An oligo carrying a UMI was ligated to the cDNA 3' end. An equimolar mix of RC1.1 and RC1.2 primed the beta chain across TRBC1 and TRBC2. TCRdb re-derived calls from the UMI-ligation and nested PCR reads in MiXCR, one entry per CDR3 protein. The sample holds tens of thousands of distinct CDR3 sequences, around 10% seen once. Specimen: PBMCs spiked with cells of the T cell clone KT2. This clonotype was obtained from a human donor.

The CDR3 region has the DNA TGTGCCAGCAGTGAAGTAGCGGAGAGATACAATGAGCAGTTCTTC. Its translation is CASSEVAERYNEQFF. V is TRBV6-4 and J is TRBJ2-1, with a tentative D call TRBD2 (6 bases). Trimming left V 3 bases short and J 4 bases short, with 13 bases between. CDR1 and CDR2 (germline): MRHNA, SNTAGT. This CDR3 is 15 amino acids long.